This TCR beta chain was captured by sequencing in a study of blood T cells in healthy people across ages. In the study overall: Every two T cells gave about one barcoded beta molecule via template switching. Overall study results and limits: Older individuals had lower TCR beta diversity per million T cells (the decline was roughly linear).

The people who gave samples were healthy Caucasians from Russia, aged roughly 6 to 90. Per-sample yields of isolated PBMCs were at least 6 million. Germline V gene lookup returns CDR1 DFQATT and CDR2 SNEGSKA (reference sequence). The CDR3 totals 13 residues. Turning to this clonotype: Its antigen is not identified.

Using a J-beta primer mix together with a sample-barcoded 5' primer, a second PCR was run for roughly 6 to 11 cycles. TCRdb independently ran MiXCR on the 5' RACE reads; one entry per CDR3 protein. The table lists hundreds of thousands of distinct CDR3 sequences, around 48% of them singletons. Sequenced material: blood. The rearrangement joins TRBV20-1 to TRBJ2-5, with 9 bases lining up with TRBD1. The better agreement between TRBJ2-7 and the DNA end casts doubt on the J call. This clonotype was obtained from a man aged 30-40 years in good health. Here the CDR3 DNA reads TGCAGTGCTAAGGGGACAGGGTTTAACGAGCAGTACTTC. It is translated as CSAKGTGFNEQYF.